These 5 T cell receptor beta chains originate from one sample sequenced in a study of blood T cell repertoires in COVID-19. TCRdb's copy holds only in-frame clones and misses some; the assay was immunoSEQ multiplex PCR. The sample includes over 80,000 clones, approximately 91% of them seen just once. The sequenced material came from peripheral blood. The receptors derive from a human donor with active COVID-19. The donor label of this sample is uncertain.

The gene calls are TRBV9 and TRBJ2-4, with a tentative D call TRBD2 (6 bases). Germline-derived CDR1 and CDR2 are SGDLS and YYNGEE. The V end lost 2 bases, the J end lost 8 bases, and 14 bases lay between the germline ends. The CDR3 loop spans 14 amino acids. Here the CDR3 reads CASSVSRDSDIQYF. The CDR3 DNA sequence: TGTGCCAGCAGCGTCAGCAGGGACTCCGACATTCAGTACTTC.

In its sample, this clone was seen a few times. J is TRBJ2-2 and V is TRBV27, with TRBD1 matching 7 bases. CDR3 size: 14 residues. The germline gives CDR1 MNHEY, CDR2 SMNVEV (reference sequence). The trim removed 5 bases at V and 5 bases at J, leaving 5 bases unmatched. The CDR3 protein is CASSVTQGTGELFF. CDR3 in DNA: TGTGCCAGCAGTGTAACACAGGGGACCGGGGAGCTGTTTTTT.

This sequence joins TRBV5-4 and TRBJ1-1; TRBD1 is a possible D gene (5 bases). Between the trimmed V and J ends, which lost 0 bases and 5 bases, there was a span of 14 bases. The CDR3 is made up of 15 amino acids. Germline-derived CDR1 and CDR2 are SGHNT and YYREEE (reference sequence). The CDR3 is CASSLAGTGGTEAFF. CDR3 sequence (DNA): TGTGCCAGCAGCTTGGCGGGAACAGGAGGGACTGAAGCTTTCTTT.

Remarks on this clone: At one boundary the junction diverges from the germline segment, which might be a read error. V and J are TRBV6-5 and TRBJ2-1, with 11 bases identical to TRBD2. The CDR3 extends over 15 amino acids. Per germline, CDR1 MNHEY and CDR2 SVGAGI. The CDR3 sequence is CASSYLAGGEEEQFF. CDR3 DNA: TGTGCCAGCAGCTACTTAGCGGGGGGGGAGGAGGAGCAGTTCTTC.

V usage is TRBV28 and J usage is TRBJ1-4; D gene unclear. The CDR3 has 16 residues. From germline, CDR1 is MDHEN and CDR2 SYDVKM. Trimming took 5 bases from V and 8 from J, leaving 21 bases between them. Here the CDR3 reads CASSLTLLAAGEKLFF. CDR3 DNA: TGTGCCAGCAGTCTGACCCTTTTGGCGGCCGGGGAAAAACTGTTTTTT. The entire variable domain, with the rest obtained from reference TRBV28 and TRBJ1-4, is as follows: DVKVTQSSRYLVKRTGEKVFLECVQDMDHENMFWYRQDPGLGLRLIYFSYDVKMKEKGDIPEGYSVSREKKERFSLILESASTNQTSMYLCASSLTLLAAGEKLFFGSGTQLSVL.